Given below is one TCR beta chain in context. This clonotype has just a few counts. Its antigen target is currently unknown. No per-base quality is available; no much larger clone lies one base away. The source of the sample is a study of identical twins (dated by TCRdb to the mid-2010s). Background for the entire study: TCR alpha and beta repertoires from monozygotic twins, unrelated adults of various ages and cord blood were deep-sequenced to test whether fetal clonotypes persist. To rule out contamination, the twin experiments were replicated at different times with different library preparation protocols. Results the study describes overall, beyond this receptor: Recombination models systematically underestimated out-of-frame TCR alpha sharing in monozygotic twins but agreed with sharing between unrelated individuals. Because the same donors could not be followed over many years, conclusions were based on cross-sectional statistical analysis. Abundant cord blood beta clonotypes carried fewer insertions; young adult naive repertoires showed a weaker similar trend, while memory repertoires showed none. The excess sharing between twins in beta out-of-frame sequences was weaker because fewer shared sequences reduced the signal-to-noise ratio. Invariant T cells such as MAIT and iNKT could partly confound zero-insertion analyses, although diverse VJ usage argued against such confounding for most clonotypes. Out-of-frame TCR alpha sequences shared between twins showed an excess of low generation-probability sequences compared with coincidental sharing between unrelated individuals.

The germline V gene supplies CDR1 MNHNS and CDR2 SASEGT. Including cysteine and phenylalanine, the CDR3 has 14 amino acids. Kept here is only the CDR3 DNA, which spans 42 bases and is read in frame from base 1. The junction shows trimming of 5 bases on V and 2 bases on J, and the gene matches do not reach 6 bases of it. Every donor in the study was a healthy Caucasian. Three pairs of female monozygotic twins, all aged 18 to 29 years, made up the twin cohort. Using Miltenyi CD45RO+ enrichment and human naive T-cell isolation kits, memory (CD45RO+) and naive T cells were isolated from PBMC. Library preparation used 5' RACE. Reads for this sample came from an Illumina HiSeq 2000. A universal primer binding site was introduced by template switching, and a unique molecular identifier was present in the final cDNA, enabling accurate counting of TCR cDNA molecules. First-strand cDNA for TCR alpha and beta chains was synthesized from specific primers in the conserved constant-segment region. Each cDNA library was double barcoded, with a SMART-Mk sample barcode plus Illumina barcodes, to control for contamination. TruSeq adapter sequences along with Illumina sample barcodes were introduced in two successive PCR steps. Sequencing of the TCR alpha and beta cDNA libraries was done on the Illumina HiSeq platform using custom primers. Under the source paper's analysis protocol: Raw reads were processed with MiGEC to extract unique molecular identifiers, and MiXCR was used to determine CDR3 positions. Recombination models were inferred per individual with the repgenHMM and IGoR tools using an EM algorithm. Shared clonotypes were analyzed with the tcR package in R, and sharing was normalized by the product of cloneset sizes. To study raw recombination without the effects of thymic and clonal selection, out-of-frame nonproductive sequences were analyzed. Starting from the raw public reads, TCRdb applied fastp trimming at Q25, assembled clones with MiXCR and retained in-frame beta chains. CDR3 protein duplicates are merged, each entry listing the most common genes and DNA. V and J calls and clone size were set by TCRdb, not the authors. The sample data list a few hundred thousand distinct CDR3 sequences, and about 8% of these were observed just once. The ten largest clonotypes hold about 2.1% of the sample.

The sample also formed part of further work on yellow fever vaccine responses in identical twins. As noted in the second study: The T cell response to vaccination in identical twins was reported by the authors to appear partly convergent and partly personalized. Focusing on identical twins, the study followed the T cell clones that responded to the vaccine, and did so with precision.

The sample comprised memory (CD45RO+) T cells sorted from blood. This specimen's cell subset or site label, interpreted: CD45RO+ enriched T cells. The sequence is built from TRBV6-1 and TRBJ2-7; 7 middle bases align to TRBD1. This receptor was taken from a woman aged 18-35 years in good health. The DNA sequence is as follows: TGTGCCAGCAGTACAGGGGACGGAGCCTACGAGCAGTACTTC. It specifies CASSTGDGAYEQYF.